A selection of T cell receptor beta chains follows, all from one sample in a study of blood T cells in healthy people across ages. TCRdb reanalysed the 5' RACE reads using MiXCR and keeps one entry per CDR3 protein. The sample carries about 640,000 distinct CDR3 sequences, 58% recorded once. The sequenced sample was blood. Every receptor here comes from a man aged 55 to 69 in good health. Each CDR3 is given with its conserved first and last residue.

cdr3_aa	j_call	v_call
CASSLSAGGTYEQYF	TRBJ2-7	TRBV7-2
CASSLQRGVTDTQYF	TRBJ2-3	TRBV5-1
CASSDPTGSNQPQHF	TRBJ1-5	TRBV6-6
CASSLVGSVTGSPNEQYF	TRBJ2-7	TRBV5-1
CASSLGTSYYNEQYF	TRBJ2-5	TRBV7-2
CASRGGVGGDTQYF	TRBJ2-3	TRBV12-3/TRBV12-4
CASSQDWGAGELFF	TRBJ2-2	TRBV2
CASSRGANTEAFF	TRBJ1-1	TRBV6-5
CASSLGGESSYNEQFF	TRBJ2-1	TRBV11-2
CASSSDRAPYNEQFF	TRBJ2-1	TRBV11-2
CASSLVTSGGGSYNEQFF	TRBJ2-1	TRBV7-8
CAWRGGVGRQGANNEQFF	TRBJ2-1	TRBV30
CSAAPKGRGAYNEQFF	TRBJ2-1	TRBV20-1
CASSPDSLSYNERFF	TRBJ2-1	TRBV7-7
CASSLDNSDTQYF	TRBJ2-3	TRBV5-1
CASSTLSADTQYF	TRBJ2-3	TRBV5-4
CASSQDPHRATNEKLFF	TRBJ1-4	TRBV4-1
CASTIIWGIQETQYF	TRBJ2-5	TRBV6-1
CSAGDVGAGNSPLHF	TRBJ1-6	TRBV20-1
CSASLAGTDNEQFF	TRBJ2-1	TRBV20-1
CASSLEAGGNSPLHF	TRBJ1-6	TRBV5-1
CASSYQGTPGQQYF	TRBJ2-7	TRBV5-8
CSTTAGTNSPLHF	TRBJ1-6	TRBV20-1
CASGQLWEGTTNEKLFF	TRBJ1-4	TRBV25-1
CASNDRASGGDTQYF	TRBJ2-3	TRBV28
CSAETSGGFNEQYF	.	TRBV20-1